The clone carrying this T cell receptor (beta chain) was seen a handful of times. The sample belongs to a study of molecular identifiers for immune sequencing clone quantification. MiXCR was run by TCRdb on the PCR reads, yielding one entry per CDR3 protein. The profile shows roughly 320,000 distinct CDR3 sequences, about 20% of them singletons. V was pared by 3 bases and J by 0 bases, with 10 bases of the junction left unmatched. The CDR3 loop spans 16 amino acids. Germline V lookup: CDR1 DFQATT, CDR2 SNEGSKA (reference sequence). The sequencing sample was made of naive CD8+ T cells from blood, with Jurkat cell RNA spiked in. Subset denoted: FACS-sorted CD8+CD4-CCR7+CD45RA+ naive T cells. The V and J genes are TRBV20-1 and TRBJ2-7; 8 bases align to TRBD2. The clonotype comes from a human donor in good health. Some libraries in this study had Jurkat cell RNA spiked in. The CDR3 protein is CSASWLAGRSSYEQYF. For the CDR3, the DNA is TGCAGTGCTAGTTGGCTAGCGGGTCGAAGCTCCTACGAGCAGTACTTC.